This is a list of T cell receptor beta chains from one sample in a study of blood T cell repertoires in COVID-19. Clones were read by immunoSEQ multiplex PCR, and TCRdb kept only the in-frame ones, dropping some. This sample yields roughly 280,000 clones, of which less than 90% are seen a single time; about 4.3% belongs to the top ten. Sequenced sample: peripheral blood. These TCRs come from a man aged 55 to 69 who had recovered from COVID-19. Both conserved end residues are part of each CDR3. A D gene is named only where the DNA matches it firmly. A clone size is listed for some rows: how often the clone was seen (once, few, many), or a class if it is expanded.

d_call: TRBD1; clone_size: NA; j_call: TRBJ2-7; v_call: TRBV6-6; cdr3_aa: CASSYSGWGQDYEQYF; cdr3_nt: TGTGCCAGCAGTTACTCTGGGTGGGGACAGGACTACGAGCAGTACTTC
d_call: NA; clone_size: NA; j_call: TRBJ2-1; v_call: TRBV24-1; cdr3_aa: CATSDPASGGREMNEQFF; cdr3_nt: TGTGCCACCAGTGATCCGGCCTCCGGGGGTCGGGAGATGAATGAGCAGTTCTTC
d_call: NA; clone_size: NA; j_call: TRBJ2-7; v_call: TRBV30; cdr3_aa: CAWAGYSGGEQYF; cdr3_nt: TGTGCCTGGGCGGGGTATTCAGGCGGCGAGCAGTACTTC
d_call: NA; clone_size: once; j_call: TRBJ1-1; v_call: TRBV6-5; cdr3_aa: CASRAPTDNTEAFF; cdr3_nt: TGTGCCAGCAGAGCTCCTACAGACAACACTGAAGCTTTCTTT
d_call: NA; clone_size: NA; j_call: TRBJ2-5; v_call: TRBV5-1; cdr3_aa: CASSLGGGETQYF; cdr3_nt: TGCGCCAGCAGCTTGGGTGGCGGCGAGACCCAGTACTTC
d_call: TRBD2; clone_size: NA; j_call: TRBJ2-5; v_call: TRBV3-1/TRBV3-2; cdr3_aa: CASSQWTSGKTQYF; cdr3_nt: TGTGCCAGCAGCCAATGGACTAGCGGGAAGACCCAGTACTTC
d_call: NA; clone_size: NA; j_call: TRBJ2-3; v_call: TRBV24-1; cdr3_aa: CATSFGLSADTQYF; cdr3_nt: TGTGCCACCAGTTTTGGCCTAAGCGCAGATACGCAGTATTTT
d_call: NA; clone_size: NA; j_call: TRBJ1-2; v_call: TRBV28; cdr3_aa: CASSLRPGFGYTF; cdr3_nt: TGTGCCAGCAGTTTACGCCCAGGGTTCGGCTACACCTTC
d_call: TRBD1; clone_size: NA; j_call: TRBJ2-1; v_call: TRBV5-1; cdr3_aa: CAGYSRDRGYNEQFF; cdr3_nt: TGCGCCGGCTATAGCCGGGACAGAGGATACAATGAGCAGTTCTTC
d_call: NA; clone_size: once; j_call: TRBJ2-5; v_call: TRBV29-1; cdr3_aa: CSVEGRNYQETQYF; cdr3_nt: TGCAGCGTTGAAGGGCGGAATTACCAAGAGACCCAGTACTTC
d_call: TRBD2; clone_size: NA; j_call: TRBJ2-3; v_call: TRBV3-1/TRBV3-2; cdr3_aa: CASSQEGLASDTQYF; cdr3_nt: TGTGCCAGCAGCCAAGAAGGACTAGCATCAGATACGCAGTATTTT
d_call: TRBD1; clone_size: NA; j_call: TRBJ1-3; v_call: TRBV6-5; cdr3_aa: CASTPTTGIGNTIYF; cdr3_nt: TGTGCCAGCACCCCAACGACAGGGATCGGAAACACCATATATTTT
d_call: TRBD1; clone_size: once; j_call: TRBJ2-3; v_call: TRBV2; cdr3_aa: CASSEFEPGQVRDTQYF; cdr3_nt: TGTGCCAGCAGTGAATTTGAGCCGGGACAGGTCAGAGATACGCAGTATTTT
d_call: TRBD2; clone_size: NA; j_call: TRBJ2-1; v_call: TRBV29-1; cdr3_aa: CSVYRAGGPSEQFF; cdr3_nt: TGCAGCGTCTATAGAGCGGGAGGGCCCTCTGAGCAGTTCTTC
d_call: NA; clone_size: few; j_call: TRBJ1-4; v_call: TRBV4-1; cdr3_aa: CASSQDLGGRDEKLFF; cdr3_nt: TGCGCCAGCAGCCAAGATCTGGGTGGCAGGGATGAAAAACTGTTTTTT
d_call: TRBD2; clone_size: NA; j_call: TRBJ2-2; v_call: TRBV5-1; cdr3_aa: CASRVTSGRNTGELFF; cdr3_nt: TGCGCCAGCAGGGTTACTAGCGGGAGGAACACCGGGGAGCTGTTTTTT
d_call: TRBD2; clone_size: once; j_call: TRBJ2-2; v_call: TRBV28; cdr3_aa: CASSPHVLPSGGAGGELFF; cdr3_nt: TGTGCCAGCAGTCCCCACGTCCTTCCTAGCGGGGGGGCCGGCGGGGAGCTGTTTTTT
d_call: TRBD1; clone_size: NA; j_call: TRBJ1-1; v_call: TRBV5-1; cdr3_aa: CASSLQTQGVTEAFF; cdr3_nt: TGCGCCAGCAGCTTACAAACCCAGGGGGTCACTGAAGCTTTCTTT
d_call: NA; clone_size: NA; j_call: TRBJ1-4; v_call: TRBV5-6; cdr3_aa: CASKDGGNEKLFF; cdr3_nt: TGTGCCAGCAAGGACGGAGGTAATGAAAAACTGTTTTTT
d_call: TRBD1; clone_size: NA; j_call: TRBJ1-4; v_call: TRBV7-9; cdr3_aa: CASSLRTGSGEKLFF; cdr3_nt: TGTGCCAGCAGCCTTAGGACAGGGTCGGGTGAAAAACTGTTTTTT
d_call: NA; clone_size: NA; j_call: TRBJ2-3; v_call: TRBV6-2/TRBV6-3; cdr3_aa: CASSSPPTHRVSDTQYF; cdr3_nt: TGTGCCAGCAGTTCCCCGCCTACGCACAGGGTATCAGATACGCAGTATTTT
d_call: NA; clone_size: few; j_call: TRBJ2-2; v_call: TRBV6-5; cdr3_aa: CASSPQGTGELFF; cdr3_nt: TGTGCCAGCAGTCCACAGGGAACCGGGGAGCTGTTTTTT
d_call: NA; clone_size: NA; j_call: TRBJ1-2; v_call: TRBV6-5; cdr3_aa: CASIGPGGRYTF; cdr3_nt: TGTGCCAGCATTGGACCCGGGGGGAGATACACCTTC
d_call: NA; clone_size: NA; j_call: TRBJ1-1; v_call: TRBV30; cdr3_aa: CAWSVSGRGTEAFF; cdr3_nt: TGTGCCTGGAGTGTAAGCGGCAGGGGCACTGAAGCTTTCTTT
d_call: TRBD1; clone_size: few; j_call: TRBJ2-1; v_call: TRBV9; cdr3_aa: CASSGLGQAGNEQFF; cdr3_nt: TGTGCCAGCAGCGGACTTGGACAGGCGGGCAATGAGCAGTTCTTC
d_call: TRBD1; clone_size: few; j_call: TRBJ1-2; v_call: TRBV29-1; cdr3_aa: CSGGQEAYGYTF; cdr3_nt: TGCAGCGGTGGACAGGAAGCGTATGGCTACACCTTC
d_call: TRBD1; clone_size: NA; j_call: TRBJ2-1; v_call: TRBV5-8; cdr3_aa: CASSLQGALGEQFF; cdr3_nt: TGTGCCAGCAGCTTACAGGGGGCGCTCGGTGAGCAGTTCTTC
d_call: NA; clone_size: NA; j_call: TRBJ1-2; v_call: TRBV2; cdr3_aa: CASSIFVGSSYGYTF; cdr3_nt: TGTGCCAGCAGTATTTTCGTGGGCAGCAGTTATGGCTACACCTTC
d_call: TRBD2; clone_size: NA; j_call: TRBJ2-3; v_call: TRBV19; cdr3_aa: CASSILGGSGTDTQYF; cdr3_nt: TGTGCCAGTAGTATACTCGGGGGGTCGGGGACAGATACGCAGTATTTT
d_call: NA; clone_size: NA; j_call: TRBJ1-3; v_call: TRBV18; cdr3_aa: CASSPLVGGASGNTIYF; cdr3_nt: TGTGCCAGCTCACCACTCGTCGGGGGGGCTTCTGGAAACACCATATATTTT
d_call: NA; clone_size: NA; j_call: TRBJ1-5; v_call: TRBV7-2; cdr3_aa: CASSLSGGDQPQHF; cdr3_nt: TGTGCCAGCAGCTTAAGCGGGGGGGATCAGCCCCAGCATTTT
d_call: TRBD1; clone_size: once; j_call: TRBJ2-7; v_call: TRBV5-1; cdr3_aa: CASSPPGQTYEQYF; cdr3_nt: TGCGCCAGCAGCCCTCCGGGACAGACGTACGAGCAGTACTTC
d_call: TRBD1; clone_size: NA; j_call: TRBJ2-7; v_call: TRBV10-3; cdr3_aa: CAISPGQGALEQYF; cdr3_nt: TGTGCCATCAGCCCGGGGCAGGGGGCACTCGAGCAGTACTTC
d_call: TRBD1; clone_size: once; j_call: TRBJ2-2; v_call: TRBV28; cdr3_aa: CASSLWGTVAGELFF; cdr3_nt: TGTGCCAGCAGTTTATGGGGGACAGTTGCCGGGGAGCTGTTTTTT
d_call: TRBD1; clone_size: NA; j_call: TRBJ1-4; v_call: TRBV15; cdr3_aa: CATSRVGTGEFF; cdr3_nt: TGTGCCACCAGCAGAGTAGGGACAGGAGAGTTTTTT
d_call: TRBD2; clone_size: NA; j_call: TRBJ2-1; v_call: TRBV5-1; cdr3_aa: CASSSQTSGIDEQFF; cdr3_nt: TGCGCCAGCAGCTCTCAGACTAGCGGGATCGATGAGCAGTTCTTC
d_call: TRBD2; clone_size: NA; j_call: TRBJ2-3; v_call: TRBV6-5; cdr3_aa: CASSLGLAGTDTQYF; cdr3_nt: TGTGCCAGCAGCCTTGGACTAGCGGGTACAGATACGCAGTATTTT
d_call: TRBD1; clone_size: NA; j_call: TRBJ1-6; v_call: TRBV18; cdr3_aa: CASSPGQGISPLHF; cdr3_nt: TGTGCCAGCTCACCGGGACAGGGCATTTCACCCCTCCACTTT
d_call: NA; clone_size: NA; j_call: TRBJ2-7; v_call: TRBV29-1; cdr3_aa: CSVEGQGPYEQYF; cdr3_nt: TGCAGCGTTGAGGGCCAGGGCCCCTACGAGCAGTACTTC
d_call: NA; clone_size: NA; j_call: TRBJ2-2; v_call: TRBV18; cdr3_aa: CASSPRTGELFF; cdr3_nt: TGTGCCAGCTCACCCCGGACCGGGGAGCTGTTTTTT
d_call: NA; clone_size: NA; j_call: TRBJ2-6; v_call: TRBV2; cdr3_aa: CASSVSGANVLTF; cdr3_nt: TGTGCCAGCAGCGTCTCTGGGGCCAACGTCCTGACTTTC
d_call: TRBD2; clone_size: few; j_call: TRBJ2-1; v_call: TRBV7-9; cdr3_aa: CASSSPTSGSYEQFF; cdr3_nt: TGTGCCAGCAGCTCGCCGACTAGCGGGAGCTATGAGCAGTTCTTC
d_call: NA; clone_size: NA; j_call: TRBJ2-2; v_call: TRBV5-1; cdr3_aa: CASSLAVGAGELFF; cdr3_nt: TGCGCCAGCAGCTTGGCCGTCGGTGCCGGGGAGCTGTTTTTT
d_call: TRBD1; clone_size: NA; j_call: TRBJ1-2; v_call: TRBV3-1/TRBV3-2; cdr3_aa: CASSLGQGASGYTF; cdr3_nt: TGTGCCAGCAGCCTCGGACAGGGGGCAAGCGGCTACACCTTC
d_call: NA; clone_size: NA; j_call: TRBJ2-5; v_call: TRBV14; cdr3_aa: CASSQTGTPLETQYF; cdr3_nt: TGTGCCAGCAGCCAAACCGGGACACCCTTAGAGACCCAGTACTTC
d_call: TRBD1; clone_size: NA; j_call: TRBJ2-1; v_call: TRBV5-6; cdr3_aa: CASRRQGSEGNEQFF; cdr3_nt: TGTGCCAGCAGACGACAGGGGTCGGAGGGCAATGAGCAGTTCTTC
d_call: NA; clone_size: NA; j_call: TRBJ2-2; v_call: TRBV6-1; cdr3_aa: CASSEFLGRDRYTGELFF; cdr3_nt: TGTGCCAGCAGTGAATTTCTCGGGCGGGACAGATACACCGGGGAGCTGTTTTTT
d_call: NA; clone_size: NA; j_call: TRBJ2-3; v_call: TRBV3-1/TRBV3-2; cdr3_aa: CASSQAAWTLTDTQYF; cdr3_nt: TGTGCCAGCAGCCAAGCGGCATGGACACTCACAGATACGCAGTATTTT
d_call: NA; clone_size: NA; j_call: TRBJ2-2; v_call: TRBV9; cdr3_aa: CASSALLNTGELFF; cdr3_nt: TGTGCCAGCAGCGCCCTCCTTAACACCGGGGAGCTGTTTTTT
d_call: NA; clone_size: once; j_call: TRBJ1-4; v_call: TRBV5-4; cdr3_aa: CASSPGGSVKLFF; cdr3_nt: TGTGCCAGCAGCCCCGGGGGGTCGGTAAAACTGTTTTTT
d_call: NA; clone_size: NA; j_call: TRBJ1-1; v_call: TRBV5-4; cdr3_aa: CASSLGGSGLGTEAFF; cdr3_nt: TGTGCCAGCAGCTTGGGTGGGTCGGGATTGGGGACTGAAGCTTTCTTT
d_call: NA; clone_size: few; j_call: TRBJ2-2; v_call: TRBV10-1; cdr3_aa: CASSDGAGELFF; cdr3_nt: TGCGCCAGCAGTGACGGGGCCGGGGAGCTGTTTTTT
d_call: TRBD1; clone_size: NA; j_call: TRBJ1-1; v_call: TRBV14; cdr3_aa: CASSQAGQGRRTEAFF; cdr3_nt: TGTGCCAGCAGCCAAGCTGGACAGGGTCGGCGAACTGAAGCTTTCTTT